The next 28 T cell receptor beta chains were all read from a single sample in a study of blood T cell repertoires in COVID-19. Only in-frame clones appear in the TCRdb table, and some are missing; sequencing was by immunoSEQ multiplex PCR. The sample holds 180,000 or so clones, 75% to 90% seen once. The sequencing sample was made of PBMCs or T cells enriched from blood (not recorded which). These receptors were obtained from an older woman who had recovered from COVID-19.

This rearrangement joins TRBV5-1 to TRBJ2-3; TRBD2 matches at 8 bases. Germline CDR1 SGHRS, CDR2 YFSETQ. There are 15 residues in the CDR3. J gave up 3 bases and V 2 bases, and 5 bases lay outside the gene matches. CDR3 sequence reads: CASSFLAGRTDTQYF. CDR3 nucleotide sequence: TGCGCCAGCAGCTTCCTAGCGGGTAGGACAGATACGCAGTATTTT.

The J gene is TRBJ1-2, the V gene TRBV28, with 10 nucleotides matching TRBD1. Trimming at V came to 1 base and at J to 5 bases, leaving 10 bases not matched to a gene. Germline CDR1 is MDHEN and CDR2 is SYDVKM. The CDR3 covers 17 residues. The CDR3 loop is CASSLLGTGEGAYGYTF. The CDR3 DNA reads TGTGCCAGCAGTTTATTAGGGACAGGGGAGGGAGCTTATGGCTACACCTTC.

The chain joins TRBV10-3 to TRBJ1-2; D gene uncertain. Germline V lookup: CDR1 ENHRY, CDR2 SYGVKD. V was trimmed by 0 bases and J by 8 bases, leaving 13 bases between them. This CDR3 is 14 amino acids long. The chain's CDR3 is CAISESSVRLGYTF. The DNA for the CDR3 is TGTGCCATCAGTGAGTCGTCGGTGAGACTAGGCTACACCTTC.

The chain joins TRBV5-4 to TRBJ2-7, with 9 bases identical to TRBD2. The germline V gene has CDR1 SGHNT and CDR2 YYREEE (reference sequence). CDR3 size: 14 residues. Trimming removed 2 bases from V and 7 bases from J; junction bases left unmatched: 7. CDR3 bases: TGTGCCAGCAGCTTAGCGGGGGGCCCTAGAGAGCAGTACTTC. Translating it yields CASSLAGGPREQYF.

This clone was picked up one time. This CDR3 is CASSPLEPRTDTQYF. CDR3 in DNA: TGTGCCAGCTCACCATTAGAACCTAGGACAGATACGCAGTATTTT. This chain uses TRBV18 with TRBJ2-3; no definite D call. Trimming removed 2 bases from V and 3 bases from J, with 12 bases in between. Germline CDR1 reads KGHSH; CDR2 reads LQKENI. The CDR3 extends over 15 amino acids.

This sequence joins TRBV4-1 and TRBJ2-5, with D possibly matching TRBD1 (5 bases). This CDR3 has 14 amino acids. V lost 6 bases to trimming and J lost 5 bases, with 16 bases between them. CDR1 and CDR2 from the germline V gene are MGHRA and YSYEKL. Written as DNA, the CDR3 is TGCGCCAGCAGACTTGGGGCCGAAGAGGAGACCCAGTACTTC. The encoded protein is CASRLGAEEETQYF.

The V call is TRBV9, the J call TRBJ1-2; 8 bases fit TRBD1. Trimming took 0 bases from V and 10 from J; bases not matched to a gene: 8. Looked up from germline, CDR1 is SGDLS and CDR2 is YYNGEE. This CDR3 comprises 14 residues. The CDR3 protein is CASSVGETGVHYTF. In DNA form, the CDR3 reads TGTGCCAGCAGCGTAGGAGAGACAGGGGTCCACTACACCTTC. Supplemented by reference TRBV9 and TRBJ1-2, the full variable domain reads DSGVTQTPKHLITATGQRVTLRCSPRSGDLSVYWYQQSLDQGLQFLIQYYNGEERAKGNILERFSAQQFPDLHSELNLSSLELGDSALYFCASSVGETGVHYTFGSGTRLTVV.

The chain is built from TRBV28 and TRBJ2-7; possibly TRBD1 for D (6 bases). This CDR3 spans 15 amino acids. Trimming removed 2 bases at V and 2 bases at J, with 13 bases between. CDR1 and CDR2 from the germline V gene are MDHEN and SYDVKM. This CDR3 reads CASSLIGTQTYEQYF. The CDR3, as DNA: TGTGCCAGCAGTTTAATAGGGACACAAACCTACGAGCAGTACTTC.

The V and J genes are TRBV7-6 and TRBJ1-5; 9 nucleotides align to TRBD1. Germline CDR1 is SGHVS and CDR2 is FNYEAQ. The CDR3 contains 16 residues. Trimming cost V 5 bases and J 6 bases; bases outside gene matches: 11. The CDR3 bases are TGTGCCAGCAGCCCATGGGGACAGGGCCCTAGTCAGCCCCAGCATTTT. Translation: CASSPWGQGPSQPQHF.

The DNA of the CDR3 is TGTGCCAGCTCCTTCGGACTAGCGGGGGTGGGGGAGACCCAGTACTTC. This translates into CASSFGLAGVGETQYF. The J gene is TRBJ2-5, the V gene TRBV3-1 (or the pseudogene TRBV3-2), with TRBD2 matching over 13 bases. The ends lost 8 bases at V and 5 bases at J; junction bases unmatched: 11. This CDR3 region has 16 residues. Germline values: CDR1 LGHDT, CDR2 YNNKEL (reference sequence).

J is TRBJ2-7 and V is TRBV6-1, with D hard to call. V lost 0 bases to trimming and J lost 3 bases, with 15 bases between them. CDR3 size: 16 residues. CDR1 and CDR2 from the germline V gene are MNHNS and SASEGT. CDR3: CASSEAASVVFYEQYF. The CDR3, as DNA: TGTGCCAGCAGTGAAGCAGCGTCAGTAGTTTTCTACGAGCAGTACTTC.

The chain carries TRBV19 and TRBJ1-2; 8 bases align to TRBD1. V lost 2 bases to trimming and J lost 6 bases; unmatched junction nucleotides: 8. Germline loops: CDR1 LNHDA, CDR2 SQIVND (reference sequence). This CDR3 spans 15 amino acids. CDR3 sequence reads: CASSIIPGGADGYTF. The CDR3 DNA is TGTGCCAGTAGTATAATCCCAGGGGGCGCAGATGGCTACACCTTC.

The sample holds one count of this clone. The chain combines TRBV15 with TRBJ2-7; the match to TRBD2 covers 8 bases. Losses at the gene ends were 5 bases for V and 0 bases for J; bases not matched to a gene: 6. CDR3 length equals 15 residues. Germline CDR1 reads LNHNV; CDR2 reads YYDKDF (reference sequence). CDR3 amino acids: CATSSRTSSSYEQYF. Written as DNA, the CDR3 is TGTGCCACCAGCTCCCGGACTAGCAGCTCCTACGAGCAGTACTTC.

The chain is built from TRBV5-1 and TRBJ2-1, with D possibly matching TRBD2 (6 bases). V lost 3 bases to trimming and J lost 10 bases, with 20 bases between them. This CDR3 spans 15 amino acids. Looked up from germline, CDR1 is SGHRS and CDR2 is YFSETQ. This CDR3 reads CASSWGTISAGEQFF. CDR3 DNA: TGCGCCAGCAGCTGGGGGACGATCTCGGCGGGGGAGCAGTTCTTC.

This clone occurred once. The chain employs TRBV28 and TRBJ2-1; D not resolved. The germline V and J ends were trimmed by 7 bases and 5 bases, with 18 bases remaining between them. The CDR3 is 15 amino acids. Germline CDR1 MDHEN, CDR2 SYDVKM. The CDR3 loop reads CASTTKPYSNNEQFF. The CDR3 DNA sequence: TGTGCCAGCACAACCAAGCCGTATTCTAACAATGAGCAGTTCTTC.

V and J are TRBV5-4 and TRBJ2-3; 8 bases line up with TRBD2. The CDR3 sequence is 15 residues long. From germline, CDR1 is SGHNT and CDR2 YYREEE (reference sequence). With 1 base clipped from V and 0 bases from J, the junction kept 1 base outside the gene matches. This chain's CDR3 is CASSLTSGSTDTQYF. The CDR3 DNA reads TGTGCCAGCAGCTTGACTAGCGGTAGCACAGATACGCAGTATTTT.

This clone has just a few counts. The genes are TRBV19 and TRBJ2-1; D remains unclear. The CDR3 extends over 11 amino acids. Trimming shortened V by 6 bases and J by 9 bases, and 9 bases separated the two germline ends. Germline assignment: CDR1 LNHDA and CDR2 SQIVND (reference sequence). CDR3 bases: TGTGCCAGTAGCCTACTCGGTGAGCAGTTCTTC. Translation: CASSLLGEQFF.

This chain links TRBV28 with TRBJ2-7; 7 bases match TRBD2. Germline V gene lookup returns CDR1 MDHEN and CDR2 SYDVKM. The CDR3 runs 12 residues. V lost 11 bases, J lost 3 bases, and 7 bases stayed unmatched. CDR3 protein: CAAAGEGYEQYF. DNA for the CDR3: TGTGCCGCGGCGGGGGAAGGCTACGAGCAGTACTTC.

V gene TRBV5-1 combines with J gene TRBJ1-1; D might be TRBD1 (6 bases). Germline CDR1 is SGHRS and CDR2 is YFSETQ. Trimming shortened V by 4 bases and J by 1 base, and 14 bases separated the two germline ends. The CDR3 runs 15 residues. The CDR3 region is CASSQQGLENTEAFF. The CDR3, as DNA: TGCGCCAGCAGCCAGCAGGGGTTAGAGAACACTGAAGCTTTCTTT.

The chain couples TRBV6-2 or TRBV6-3 to TRBJ2-7, with unresolved D. This CDR3 has 12 amino acids. The germline V gene has CDR1 MNHEY and CDR2 SVGEGT. The ends were cut back, 5 bases at V and 3 bases at J, with 8 bases in the middle. The CDR3 DNA reads TGTGCCAGCAGTCGCGGCGGCTACGAGCAGTACTTC. This encodes CASSRGGYEQYF.

This chain links TRBV30 with TRBJ1-4, with D maybe TRBD1 (6 bases). The CDR3 consists of 16 residues. With 2 bases removed from V and 0 bases from J, the gap between germline ends came to 13 bases. Germline CDR1 and CDR2: GTSNPN and SVGIG (reference sequence). CDR3 sequence (DNA): TGTGCCTGGAGTACCGGACAGCTTGCAACTAATGAAAAACTGTTTTTT. Protein product: CAWSTGQLATNEKLFF.

This chain links TRBV4-2 with TRBJ1-5; D remains ambiguous. The CDR3 contains 14 residues. V was cut by 1 base and J by 4 bases, with 8 bases left in between. CDR1 LGHNA and CDR2 YNFKEQ come from the germline V gene. The CDR3 sequence is CASSQGWANQPQHF. CDR3 DNA sequence: TGTGCCAGCAGCCAAGGATGGGCGAATCAGCCCCAGCATTTT.

The gene calls are TRBV7-8 and TRBJ1-2; 7 bases map to TRBD1. This CDR3 is built from 16 residues. V shed 5 bases, J shed 6 bases, and the junction held 15 bases outside the gene matches. Germline lookup yields CDR1 SGHVS and CDR2 FQNEAQ. CDR3 residues: CASSVRDRGGFDGYTF. The DNA of the CDR3 is TGTGCCAGCAGCGTAAGGGACAGAGGGGGCTTTGATGGCTACACCTTC.

The CDR3 DNA follows: TGCGCCAGCAGCTTGGTTCAGGAAGCAGAAGCTTTCTTT. This encodes CASSLVQEAEAFF. This chain links TRBV5-1 with TRBJ1-1; D not certain. Germline V gene sequence: CDR1 SGHRS, CDR2 YFSETQ. The CDR3 runs 13 residues. With 0 bases removed from V and 8 bases from J, the gap between germline ends came to 11 bases. Full variable domain (outside the CDR3, taken from reference TRBV5-1 and TRBJ1-1): KAGVTQTPRYLIKTRGQQVTLSCSPISGHRSVSWYQQTPGQGLQFLFEYFSETQRNKGNFPGRFSGRQFSNSRSEMNVSTLELGDSALYLCASSLVQEAEAFFGQGTRLTVV.

The chain employs TRBV4-2 and TRBJ1-2, with a tentative D call TRBD1 (5 bases). The germline CDR1 and CDR2 sequences are LGHNA and YNFKEQ. This CDR3 comprises 14 residues. Trimming left V 6 bases short and J 3 bases short, with 14 bases between. This CDR3 reads CASSLRGEDYGYTF. CDR3 in DNA: TGTGCCAGCAGTCTTCGGGGGGAGGACTATGGCTACACCTTC.

The gene calls are TRBV4-2 and TRBJ2-3; TRBD1 might be the D (6 bases). The V end lost 0 bases, the J end lost 0 bases, and 28 bases lay between the germline ends. The CDR3 runs to 22 residues. Germline V gene data show CDR1 as LGHNA and CDR2 as YNFKEQ. The CDR3 reads CASSQDPVRRGSYGTSTDTQYF. Here the CDR3 DNA reads TGTGCCAGCAGCCAAGATCCCGTCAGGAGAGGAAGCTACGGGACAAGCACAGATACGCAGTATTTT.

The chain links TRBV4-2 to TRBJ1-5; D gene ambiguous. Germline CDR1 is LGHNA and CDR2 is YNFKEQ. The V end was cut by 0 bases, the J end by 9 bases, with 15 bases between. The CDR3 spans 15 residues. CDR3 nucleotides: TGTGCCAGCAGCCAAGAGGGAGGAAACCTCCGGCCCCAGCATTTT. It codes for CASSQEGGNLRPQHF.

The V gene is TRBV7-3, the J gene TRBJ1-1; D unclear. The length of the CDR3 is 13 residues. Germline CDR1 reads SGHTA; CDR2 reads FQGTGA. The V end was cut by 4 bases, the J end by 5 bases, with 11 bases between. The CDR3 loop reads CASSSTPGTEAFF. In nucleotides, the CDR3 is TGTGCCAGCAGCTCGACGCCCGGGACTGAAGCTTTCTTT.